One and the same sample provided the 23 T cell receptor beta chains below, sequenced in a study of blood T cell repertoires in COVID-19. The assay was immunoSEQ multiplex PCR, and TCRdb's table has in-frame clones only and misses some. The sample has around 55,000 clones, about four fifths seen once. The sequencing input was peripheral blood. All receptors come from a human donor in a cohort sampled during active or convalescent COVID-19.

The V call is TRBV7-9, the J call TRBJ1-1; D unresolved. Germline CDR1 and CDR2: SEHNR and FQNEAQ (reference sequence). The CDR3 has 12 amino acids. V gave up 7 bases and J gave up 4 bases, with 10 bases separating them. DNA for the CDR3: TGTGCCAGCACTAGTCGAGGCACTGAAGCTTTCTTT. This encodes CASTSRGTEAFF.

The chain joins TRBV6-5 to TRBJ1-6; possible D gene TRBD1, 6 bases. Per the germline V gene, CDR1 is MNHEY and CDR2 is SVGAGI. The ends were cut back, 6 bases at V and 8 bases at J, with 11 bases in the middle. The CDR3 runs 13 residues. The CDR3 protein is CASSGTWDSPLHF. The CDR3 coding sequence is TGTGCCAGCAGCGGGACATGGGATTCACCCCTCCACTTT.

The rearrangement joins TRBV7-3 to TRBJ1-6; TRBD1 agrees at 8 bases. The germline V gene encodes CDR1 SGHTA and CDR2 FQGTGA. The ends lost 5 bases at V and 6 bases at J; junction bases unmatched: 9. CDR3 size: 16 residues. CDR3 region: CASSRPRDRINSPLHF. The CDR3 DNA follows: TGTGCCAGCAGCCGCCCCCGGGACAGGATTAATTCACCCCTCCACTTT.

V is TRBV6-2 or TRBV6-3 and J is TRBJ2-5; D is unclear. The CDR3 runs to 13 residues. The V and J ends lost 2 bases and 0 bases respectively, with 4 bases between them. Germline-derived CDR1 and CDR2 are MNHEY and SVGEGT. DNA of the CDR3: TGTGCCAGCAGTTACCTGTACCAAGAGACCCAGTACTTC. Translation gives CASSYLYQETQYF.

The CDR3 DNA reads as TGTGCCAGTAGCAACGGACAGGAAATAACCAGCTCCTACGAGCAGTACTTC. This translates into CASSNGQEITSSYEQYF. The rearrangement uses TRBV19 and TRBJ2-7, with 7 nucleotides matching TRBD1. This CDR3 has 17 residues. The V segment lost 6 bases and the J segment 0 bases; nucleotides outside the gene matches: 14. Germline V gives CDR1 LNHDA, CDR2 SQIVND (reference sequence).

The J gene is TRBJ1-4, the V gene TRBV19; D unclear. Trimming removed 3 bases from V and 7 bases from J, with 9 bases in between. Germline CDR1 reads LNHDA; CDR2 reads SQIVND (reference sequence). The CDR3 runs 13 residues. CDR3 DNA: TGTGCCAGTAGTATGGACTGGGGTGAAAAACTGTTTTTT. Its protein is CASSMDWGEKLFF.

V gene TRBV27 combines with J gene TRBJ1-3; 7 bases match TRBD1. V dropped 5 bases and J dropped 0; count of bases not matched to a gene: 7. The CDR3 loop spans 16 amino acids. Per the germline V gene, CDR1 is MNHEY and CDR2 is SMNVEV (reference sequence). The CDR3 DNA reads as TGTGCCAGCAGTGCCAGGGACAGCAGCTCTGGAAACACCATATATTTT. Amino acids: CASSARDSSSGNTIYF.

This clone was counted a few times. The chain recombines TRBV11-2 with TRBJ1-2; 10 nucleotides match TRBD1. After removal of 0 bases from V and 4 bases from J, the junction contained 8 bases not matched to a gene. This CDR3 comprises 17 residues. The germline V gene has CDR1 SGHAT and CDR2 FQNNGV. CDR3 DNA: TGTGCCAGCAGCTTAGACTCCCGGGACAGGGGATCCTATGGCTACACCTTC. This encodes CASSLDSRDRGSYGYTF.

CDR3 sequence reads: CASSQAGLAGGTDTQYF. For the CDR3, the DNA is TGTGCCAGCAGCCAAGCGGGACTAGCGGGGGGCACAGATACGCAGTATTTT. The J gene is TRBJ2-3, the V gene TRBV3-1 (or the pseudogene TRBV3-2); 14 positions match TRBD2. The trim removed 1 base at V and 1 base at J, leaving 1 base unmatched. In germline, CDR1 is LGHDT, CDR2 YNNKEL (reference sequence). There are 17 residues in the CDR3.

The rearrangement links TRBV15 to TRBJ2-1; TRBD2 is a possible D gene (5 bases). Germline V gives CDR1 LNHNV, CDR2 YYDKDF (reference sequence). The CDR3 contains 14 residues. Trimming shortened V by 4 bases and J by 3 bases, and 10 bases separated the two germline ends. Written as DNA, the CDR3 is TGTGCCACCAGCAAGGAGGCTTTCTACAATGAGCAGTTCTTC. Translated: CATSKEAFYNEQFF.

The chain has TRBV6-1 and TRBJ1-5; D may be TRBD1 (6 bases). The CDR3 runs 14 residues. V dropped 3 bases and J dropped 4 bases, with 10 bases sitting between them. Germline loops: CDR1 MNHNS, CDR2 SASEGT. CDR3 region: CASSDGQRNQPQHF. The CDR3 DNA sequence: TGTGCCAGCAGTGACGGACAGCGGAATCAGCCCCAGCATTTT.

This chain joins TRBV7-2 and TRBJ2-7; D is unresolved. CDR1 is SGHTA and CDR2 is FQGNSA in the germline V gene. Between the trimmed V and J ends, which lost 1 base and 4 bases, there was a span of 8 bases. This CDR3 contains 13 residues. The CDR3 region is CASSLVQTYEQYF. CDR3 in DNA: TGTGCCAGCAGCTTAGTACAGACGTACGAGCAGTACTTC.

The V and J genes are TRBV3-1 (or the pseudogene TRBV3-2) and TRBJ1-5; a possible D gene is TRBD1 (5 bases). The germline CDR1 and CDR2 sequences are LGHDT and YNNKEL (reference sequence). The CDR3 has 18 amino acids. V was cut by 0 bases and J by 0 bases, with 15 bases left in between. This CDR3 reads CASSQDWGGVDSNQPQHF. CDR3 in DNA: TGTGCCAGCAGCCAAGATTGGGGAGGGGTCGATAGCAATCAGCCCCAGCATTTT.

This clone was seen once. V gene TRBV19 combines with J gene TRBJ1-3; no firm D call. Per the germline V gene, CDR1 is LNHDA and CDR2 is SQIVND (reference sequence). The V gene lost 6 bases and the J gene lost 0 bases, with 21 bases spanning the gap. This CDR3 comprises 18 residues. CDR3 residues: CASSFSAGTGYSGNTIYF. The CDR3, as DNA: TGTGCCAGTAGCTTTTCGGCAGGCACGGGGTACTCTGGAAACACCATATATTTT. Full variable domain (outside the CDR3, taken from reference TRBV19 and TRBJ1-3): DGGITQSPKYLFRKEGQNVTLSCEQNLNHDAMYWYRQDPGQGLRLIYYSQIVNDFQKGDIAEGYSVSREKKESFPLTVTSAQKNPTAFYLCASSFSAGTGYSGNTIYFGEGSWLTVV.

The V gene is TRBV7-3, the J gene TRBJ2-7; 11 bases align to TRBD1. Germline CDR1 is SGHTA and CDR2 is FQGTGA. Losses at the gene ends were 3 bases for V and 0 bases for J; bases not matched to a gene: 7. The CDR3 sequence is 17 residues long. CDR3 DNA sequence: TGTGCCAGCAGCTTCCCGAGGGACAGGGGGGTCTCCTACGAGCAGTACTTC. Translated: CASSFPRDRGVSYEQYF.

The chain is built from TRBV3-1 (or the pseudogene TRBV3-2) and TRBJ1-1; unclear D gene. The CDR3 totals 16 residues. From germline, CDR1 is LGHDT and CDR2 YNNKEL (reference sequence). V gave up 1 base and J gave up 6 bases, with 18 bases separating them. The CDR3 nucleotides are TGTGCCAGCAGCCAAGTTTTGACCCCCGGCGGATCTGAAGCTTTCTTT. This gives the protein CASSQVLTPGGSEAFF.

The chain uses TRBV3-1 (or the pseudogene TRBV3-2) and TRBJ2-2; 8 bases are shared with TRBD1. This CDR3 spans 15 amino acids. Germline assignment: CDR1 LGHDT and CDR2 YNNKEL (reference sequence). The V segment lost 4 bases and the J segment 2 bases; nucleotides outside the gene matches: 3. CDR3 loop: CASSLGTGNTGELFF. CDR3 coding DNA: TGTGCCAGCAGCCTCGGGACAGGCAACACCGGGGAGCTGTTTTTT.

The CDR3 sequence is CASSLRPPDRGGQPQHF. The CDR3, as DNA: TGCGCCAGCAGCCTCCGGCCGCCCGACAGGGGCGGTCAGCCCCAGCATTTT. This chain links TRBV4-1 with TRBJ1-5, with 8 bases fitting TRBD1. The junction had 14 bases not matched to a gene; V was cut back by 4 bases and J by 6 bases. From germline, CDR1 is MGHRA and CDR2 YSYEKL. The CDR3 consists of 17 residues.

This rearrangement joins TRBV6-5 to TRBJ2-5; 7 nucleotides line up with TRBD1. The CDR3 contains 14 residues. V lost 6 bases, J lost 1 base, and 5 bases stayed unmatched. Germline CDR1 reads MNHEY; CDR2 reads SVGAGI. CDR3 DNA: TGTGCCAGCAGACTCGGGACAGCCCAAGAGACCCAGTACTTC. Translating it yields CASRLGTAQETQYF.

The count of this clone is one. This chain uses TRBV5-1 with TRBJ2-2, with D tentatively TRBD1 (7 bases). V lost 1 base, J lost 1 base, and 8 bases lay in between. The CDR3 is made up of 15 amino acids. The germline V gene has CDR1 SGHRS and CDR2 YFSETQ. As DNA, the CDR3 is TGCGCCAGCAGCTTGCAGGGGGGGAACACCGGGGAGCTGTTTTTT. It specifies CASSLQGGNTGELFF.

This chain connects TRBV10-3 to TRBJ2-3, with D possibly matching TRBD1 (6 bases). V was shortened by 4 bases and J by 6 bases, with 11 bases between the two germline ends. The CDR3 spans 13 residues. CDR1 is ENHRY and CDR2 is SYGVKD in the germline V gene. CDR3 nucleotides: TGTGCCATCAGTGCGGGGCAGGGGGATACGCAGTATTTT. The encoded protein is CAISAGQGDTQYF.

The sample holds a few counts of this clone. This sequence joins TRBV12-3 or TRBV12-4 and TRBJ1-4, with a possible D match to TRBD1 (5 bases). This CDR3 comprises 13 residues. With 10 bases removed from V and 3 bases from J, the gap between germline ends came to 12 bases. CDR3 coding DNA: TGTGCCACTTGTTGGACACCTAATGAAAAACTGTTTTTT. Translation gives CATCWTPNEKLFF.

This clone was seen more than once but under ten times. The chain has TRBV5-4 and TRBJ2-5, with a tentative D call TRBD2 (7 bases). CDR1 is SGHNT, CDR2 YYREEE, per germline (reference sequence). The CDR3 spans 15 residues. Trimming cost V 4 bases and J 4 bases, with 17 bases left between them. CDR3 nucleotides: TGTGCCAGCAGCCCTATTGGGGGGGGGCGAGAGACCCAGTACTTC. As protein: CASSPIGGGRETQYF.